This T cell receptor beta chain was captured in a study of T cell responses to AZD1222 COVID-19 vaccine. V lost 8 bases, J lost 1 base, and 14 bases lay in between. The germline gives CDR1 SNHLY, CDR2 FYNNEI. The CDR3 covers 14 residues. This clone appeared a few times. Repertoires were generated with immunoSEQ multiplex PCR, while TCRdb's copy carries only in-frame clones and drops some. The sample records under 150,000 clones, 89% being singletons. The receptor was isolated from an adult who received the AZD1222 COVID-19 vaccine. This rearrangement joins TRBV2 to TRBJ1-1; D not resolved. This specimen consisted of peripheral blood, obtained 28 days after the second AZD1222 dose. CDR3 region: CASSTERTNTEAFF. The CDR3 coding sequence is TGTGCCAGCTCGACCGAGCGTACGAACACTGAAGCTTTCTTT.